Each of the 28 T cell receptor beta chains below was sequenced from the same sample in a study of cytomegalovirus exposure and HLA in healthy donors. The PCR employed 60 Vbeta primers together with 13 Jbeta primers. Here immunoSEQ multiplex PCR was the method, and the copy in TCRdb shows in-frame clones only, minus some. The sample yields about 64,000 clones, around 86% seen once. The sequencing input was PBMCs. The receptors were sampled from a female donor in good health and CMV-seronegative.

This clone was observed a handful of times. V is TRBV5-1 and J is TRBJ2-3; 7 nucleotides line up with TRBD1. J gave up 2 bases and V 6 bases, and 6 bases lay outside the gene matches. The CDR3 is 14 residues long. CDR1 SGHRS and CDR2 YFSETQ come from the germline V gene. CDR3 DNA sequence: TGCGCCAGCAAGAAGGGACAGAACACAGATACGCAGTATTTT. As protein: CASKKGQNTDTQYF.

CDR3 nucleotide sequence: TGTGCCACCAGCAGAGATGTTTGGCAGGGGAATAACTATGGCTACACCTTC. Translating gives CATSRDVWQGNNYGYTF. The chain joins TRBV15 to TRBJ1-2, with TRBD1 as a possible D gene (6 bases). Germline values: CDR1 LNHNV, CDR2 YYDKDF (reference sequence). V lost 0 bases to trimming and J lost 1 base, with 15 bases between them. This CDR3 spans 17 amino acids.

This chain links TRBV5-1 with TRBJ2-2, with 13 bases that match TRBD2. This CDR3 is built from 18 residues. Germline trimming cut 0 bases from V and 1 base from J; bases unmatched to any gene: 3. The germline CDR1 and CDR2 sequences are SGHRS and YFSETQ. CDR3 sequence reads: CASSLVTSGRMNTGELFF. CDR3 nucleotides: TGCGCCAGCAGCTTGGTGACTAGCGGGAGGATGAACACCGGGGAGCTGTTTTTT.

The chain joins TRBV9 to TRBJ2-7; TRBD1 aligns across 8 bases. Germline V gene lookup returns CDR1 SGDLS and CDR2 YYNGEE. This CDR3 is built from 14 residues. V dropped 0 bases and J dropped 3; count of bases not matched to a gene: 2. The chain's CDR3 is CASSVGTGNYEQYF. CDR3 bases: TGTGCCAGCAGCGTAGGGACAGGGAACTACGAGCAGTACTTC.

This chain uses TRBV5-6 with TRBJ2-5, with 7 bases aligning to TRBD2. Matching the DNA end better, TRBJ2-7 makes the J call doubtful. In germline, CDR1 is SGHDT, CDR2 YYEEEE. CDR3 size: 16 residues. Written as DNA, the CDR3 is TGTGCCAGCAGCTTGGCGTTTGCGGGGGTACTCTACGAGCAGTACTTC. Protein sequence: CASSLAFAGVLYEQYF.

As to this clone: The germline gene is not matched at one end of the junction; a read error may be the cause. The gene calls are TRBV7-9 and TRBJ2-2; possible D gene TRBD2, 6 bases. The CDR3 runs 17 residues. Germline values: CDR1 SEHNR, CDR2 FQNEAQ (reference sequence). For the CDR3, the DNA is TGTTCCAGCAGCTACCCCCCCGCGGAGGGGAACACCGGGGAGCTGTTTTTT. This translates into CSSSYPPAEGNTGELFF.

This chain uses TRBV9 with TRBJ2-5; 12 bases are shared with TRBD2. With 3 bases clipped from V and 5 bases from J, the junction kept 2 bases outside the gene matches. The CDR3 covers 14 residues. Germline CDR1 and CDR2: SGDLS and YYNGEE. CDR3 sequence reads: CASSASGRVETQYF. The DNA for the CDR3 is TGTGCCAGCAGCGCTAGCGGGAGGGTCGAGACCCAGTACTTC.

The genes are TRBV2 and TRBJ2-3, with 14 positions matching TRBD2. This CDR3 has 15 residues. Per germline, CDR1 SNHLY and CDR2 FYNNEI. The junction had 0 bases not matched to a gene; V was cut back by 6 bases and J by 1 base. CDR3 DNA sequence: TGTGCCAGCAGGACTAGCGGGGGGGGCACAGATACGCAGTATTTT. As protein: CASRTSGGGTDTQYF.

The genes are TRBV5-1 and TRBJ2-7; 8 bases are a match to TRBD1. The CDR3 contains 18 residues. The V gene's germline CDR1 is SGHRS and CDR2 YFSETQ. Trimming at V came to 3 bases and at J to 2 bases, leaving 16 bases not matched to a gene. CDR3 protein: CASSWTSGGPGATYEQYF. DNA for the CDR3: TGCGCCAGCAGCTGGACCTCAGGGGGCCCAGGGGCTACCTACGAGCAGTACTTC.

The gene calls are TRBV7-9 and TRBJ2-2; D might be TRBD1 (5 bases). V was clipped by 5 bases and J by 6 bases, with 19 bases between them. There are 16 residues in the CDR3. Per the germline V gene, CDR1 is SEHNR and CDR2 is FQNEAQ (reference sequence). The CDR3 spells CASSRSYTQGAGELFF. In nucleotides, the CDR3 is TGTGCCAGCAGCCGATCCTACACCCAAGGGGCCGGGGAGCTGTTTTTT.

V gene TRBV5-4 combines with J gene TRBJ2-3; 11 bases align to TRBD2. J was trimmed by 6 bases and V by 2 bases; bases with no gene match: 8. The CDR3 is 16 residues long. CDR1 and CDR2 from the germline V gene are SGHNT and YYREEE (reference sequence). The CDR3, as DNA: TGTGCCAGCAGCTTACCGGGCTCTAGCGGGAGGGATACGCAGTATTTT. Translated, it gives CASSLPGSSGRDTQYF.

This sequence joins TRBV27 and TRBJ2-1, with 7 bases fitting TRBD1. Germline CDR1 is MNHEY and CDR2 is SMNVEV (reference sequence). The CDR3 has 14 amino acids. J was trimmed by 8 bases and V by 5 bases; bases with no gene match: 9. This chain's CDR3 is CASSVRGGADEQFF. The CDR3 bases are TGTGCCAGCAGTGTTAGAGGGGGCGCGGATGAGCAGTTCTTC.

The chain joins TRBV11-2 to TRBJ1-5; maybe TRBD1 (6 bases). The CDR3 length is 13 residues. Germline V gene lookup returns CDR1 SGHAT and CDR2 FQNNGV. Trimming removed 6 bases at V and 5 bases at J, with 11 bases between. The CDR3 reads CASSQQGDQPQHF. CDR3 sequence (DNA): TGTGCCAGCAGTCAACAGGGCGATCAGCCCCAGCATTTT.

The V call is TRBV5-6, the J call TRBJ2-7, with D maybe TRBD1 (5 bases). From germline, CDR1 is SGHDT and CDR2 YYEEEE. Trimming removed 4 bases from V and 0 bases from J, with 14 bases in between. This CDR3 has 15 amino acids. The CDR3 nucleotides read TGTGCCAGCAGCCTGAAACACAGGAACTCCTACGAGCAGTACTTC. Protein sequence: CASSLKHRNSYEQYF.

The chain links TRBV7-8 to TRBJ2-5; 9 bases fit TRBD1. With V trimmed by 7 bases and J by 4 bases, 4 bases remained unmatched. The CDR3 totals 13 residues. Germline-derived CDR1 and CDR2 are SGHVS and FQNEAQ. CDR3 nucleotides: TGTGCCAGCACCCTGGACAGGGGAGAGACCCAGTACTTC. It encodes CASTLDRGETQYF.

The chain recombines TRBV9 with TRBJ1-2, with 7 bases that match TRBD1. CDR3 length: 16 amino acids. Germline V gene sequence: CDR1 SGDLS, CDR2 YYNGEE. With 0 bases clipped from V and 1 base from J, the junction kept 6 bases outside the gene matches. The CDR3 sequence: CASSVARDSLNYGYTF. The CDR3 DNA is TGTGCCAGCAGCGTAGCTCGGGACAGTCTTAACTATGGCTACACCTTC.

The chain uses TRBV7-8 and TRBJ2-1; 10 bases align to TRBD1. This CDR3 spans 13 amino acids. Germline V gives CDR1 SGHVS, CDR2 FQNEAQ. V was pared by 7 bases and J by 7 bases, with 4 bases of the junction left unmatched. The CDR3 coding sequence is TGTGCCAGCACGACAGGGGGCAGAAATGAGCAGTTCTTC. Its translation: CASTTGGRNEQFF.

The chain combines TRBV7-2 with TRBJ2-1; 9 bases are a match to TRBD2. This CDR3 has 16 amino acids. V dropped 5 bases and J dropped 4; count of bases not matched to a gene: 9. CDR1 and CDR2 from the germline V gene are SGHTA and FQGNSA. The CDR3 DNA reads as TGTGCCAGCAGCCAATATAGCGGGAGCGGTTACAATGAGCAGTTCTTC. This codes for CASSQYSGSGYNEQFF.

The chain joins TRBV9 to TRBJ2-2, with D hard to call. V lost 0 bases and J 4 bases, leaving 10 bases between the germline ends. This CDR3 is 15 amino acids long. The V gene's germline CDR1 is SGDLS and CDR2 YYNGEE. The CDR3 region is CASSVVGLTTGELFF. Here the CDR3 DNA reads TGTGCCAGCAGCGTAGTCGGTCTTACCACCGGGGAGCTGTTTTTT.

This sequence joins TRBV4-3 and TRBJ2-2; 8 bases agree with TRBD1. V was pared by 1 base and J by 4 bases, with 11 bases of the junction left unmatched. Germline loops: CDR1 LGHNA, CDR2 YSLEER. The CDR3 loop spans 18 amino acids. The DNA of the CDR3 is TGCGCCAGCAGCCAAGGGGTGGGCAGGGGGCGGATCACCGGGGAGCTGTTTTTT. Translated: CASSQGVGRGRITGELFF.

This chain links TRBV10-1 with TRBJ1-6; D might be TRBD1 (5 bases). CDR1 and CDR2 (germline): WNHNN, SYGVQD (reference sequence). The CDR3 is 13 amino acids. The V end lost 5 bases, the J end lost 9 bases, and 11 bases lay between the germline ends. CDR3 DNA sequence: TGCGCCAGCAGTTTAGGGGCTGGTTCACCCCTCCACTTT. Encoded protein: CASSLGAGSPLHF.

V gene TRBV5-1 combines with J gene TRBJ1-1; 10 bases are a match to TRBD1. Germline trimming cut 5 bases from V and 2 bases from J; bases unmatched to any gene: 3. Per the germline V gene, CDR1 is SGHRS and CDR2 is YFSETQ. This CDR3 is built from 14 residues. CDR3 sequence reads: CASRMTGGNTEAFF. CDR3 bases: TGCGCCAGCAGAATGACAGGGGGCAACACTGAAGCTTTCTTT.

Concerning this clone itself: Other DNA sequences in the sample encode the same CDR3. Here the CDR3 DNA reads TGTGCCAGCAGCTCCCGAGCGGGGGGTTTGGAGTACGAGCAGTACTTC. Protein product: CASSSRAGGLEYEQYF. V is TRBV7-2 and J is TRBJ2-7, with 9 bases that match TRBD2. The V and J ends lost 4 bases and 4 bases, in that order; junction bases with no gene match: 11. Germline CDR1 is SGHTA and CDR2 is FQGNSA. The length of the CDR3 is 16 residues.

The J gene is TRBJ1-3, the V gene TRBV7-2, with 7 bases identical to TRBD1. J was trimmed by 3 bases and V by 5 bases; bases with no gene match: 4. Germline assignment: CDR1 SGHTA and CDR2 FQGNSA. The CDR3 runs 14 residues. The CDR3 nucleotides are TGTGCCAGCAGCACCGGGACAGTTGGAAACACCATATATTTT. It specifies CASSTGTVGNTIYF.

The chain has TRBV30 and TRBJ2-3; D may be TRBD1 (6 bases). The CDR3 runs to 12 residues. V was cut by 3 bases and J by 10 bases, with 14 bases left in between. The V gene's germline CDR1 is GTSNPN and CDR2 SVGIG (reference sequence). The CDR3 coding sequence is TGTGCCTGGAGCCTACAGGGTTCAGCGCAGTATTTT. Amino acid sequence: CAWSLQGSAQYF.

The chain carries TRBV7-9 and TRBJ1-2; D gene uncertain. The CDR3 is made up of 12 amino acids. The germline V gene encodes CDR1 SEHNR and CDR2 FQNEAQ (reference sequence). V lost 1 base to trimming and J lost 7 bases, with 7 bases between them. The CDR3, as DNA: TGTGCCAGCAGCTTAGTTGGGCCTGGCTACACCTTC. Translating it yields CASSLVGPGYTF.

This clone occurred a few times. CDR3 residues: CASSYSKLKLYF. The CDR3 DNA reads as TGTGCCAGCAGTTACTCGAAACTAAAGTTGTACTTC. The chain joins TRBV6-6 to TRBJ2-7; D is uncertain. Germline V CDR1 and CDR2: MNHNY, SVGAGI (reference sequence). The CDR3 consists of 12 residues. Between the trimmed V and J ends, which lost 0 bases and 12 bases, there was a span of 12 bases.

The chain couples TRBV4-2 to TRBJ2-5; 11 bases fit TRBD2. The DNA matches TRBJ2-7 better at its end, which makes the J call doubtful. CDR1 is LGHNA and CDR2 is YNFKEQ in the germline V gene. CDR3 length equals 17 residues. Written as DNA, the CDR3 is TGTGCCAGCAGCCAAGTAGCGGGAGGGCCTGTGGAGTACGAGCAGTACTTC. This encodes CASSQVAGGPVEYEQYF.